Below are 22 T cell receptor beta chains sequenced from a single sample in a study of blood T cell repertoires in COVID-19. Sequenced by immunoSEQ multiplex PCR; TCRdb stores in-frame clones only, minus some. Of some 250,000 clones detected, about 80% appear once; the ten largest clones hold 4% to 5.5%. Sequenced material: peripheral blood. The receptors were gathered from a man aged 45-60 years with active or convalescent COVID-19.

This chain links TRBV27 with TRBJ1-1, with TRBD1 matching over 7 bases. After removal of 6 bases from V and 1 base from J, the junction contained 8 bases not matched to a gene. Germline V gives CDR1 MNHEY, CDR2 SMNVEV (reference sequence). The CDR3 extends over 15 amino acids. The CDR3 here is CASSRQGSGNTEAFF. Written as DNA, the CDR3 is TGTGCCAGCAGCCGACAGGGATCAGGGAACACTGAAGCTTTCTTT.

DNA for the CDR3: TGTGCCAGCAGTCCGTTCCGGGACAGGACGTACAATGAGCAGTTCTTC. Protein product: CASSPFRDRTYNEQFF. V is TRBV2 and J is TRBJ2-1; 8 bases map to TRBD1. CDR3 length: 16 amino acids. Unmatched junction bases numbered 10, after V lost 5 bases and J lost 4 bases. Per germline, CDR1 SNHLY and CDR2 FYNNEI. Supplemented by reference TRBV2 and TRBJ2-1, the full variable domain reads EPEVTQTPSHQVTQMGQEVILRCVPISNHLYFYWYRQILGQKVEFLVSFYNNEISEKSEIFDDQFSVERPDGSNFTLKIRSTKLEDSAMYFCASSPFRDRTYNEQFFGPGTRLTVL.

The chain uses TRBV4-1 and TRBJ1-4, with unresolved D. V was trimmed by 2 bases and J by 7 bases, leaving 17 bases between them. CDR1 and CDR2 (germline): MGHRA, YSYEKL. This CDR3 region has 16 residues. The CDR3 nucleotides are TGCGCCAGCAGCCAAATATCCCGGGGAAAGGGTGAAAAACTGTTTTTT. Its translation is CASSQISRGKGEKLFF.

This clone was found once. The V call is TRBV30, the J call TRBJ1-1, with D unclear. CDR1 and CDR2 (germline): GTSNPN, SVGIG (reference sequence). Trimming left V 1 base short and J 7 bases short, with 10 bases between. The CDR3 loop spans 12 amino acids. The CDR3 loop reads CAWSGVFGEAFF. CDR3 nucleotide sequence: TGTGCCTGGAGTGGCGTTTTTGGTGAAGCTTTCTTT.

The J gene is TRBJ1-2, the V gene TRBV2, with 8 bases identical to TRBD1. The V gene end was trimmed by 11 bases and the J gene end by 5 bases; junction bases not matched to a gene: 4. From germline, CDR1 is SNHLY and CDR2 FYNNEI. This CDR3 comprises 11 residues. The CDR3 here is CAGGQEYGYTF. CDR3 DNA: TGTGCCGGGGGACAGGAGTATGGCTACACCTTC.

The chain uses TRBV7-9 and TRBJ2-3; 8 nucleotides align to TRBD2. V trimming: 5 bases; J trimming: 5 bases; junction bases outside the gene matches: 6. Germline V gene lookup returns CDR1 SEHNR and CDR2 FQNEAQ (reference sequence). The CDR3 runs 14 residues. CDR3 bases: TGTGCCAGCAGCGCCAGCGGGGGCAGAGATACGCAGTATTTT. This translates into CASSASGGRDTQYF.

The DNA of the CDR3 is TGTGCCAGCAGCTCCGCCGGGACAGGGAACAATGAGCAGTTCTTC. The encoded protein is CASSSAGTGNNEQFF. The V and J genes are TRBV7-2 and TRBJ2-1; 9 bases are a match to TRBD1. Losses at the gene ends were 4 bases for V and 5 bases for J; bases not matched to a gene: 6. CDR3 size: 15 residues. Per germline, CDR1 SGHTA and CDR2 FQGNSA.

In the case of this clone: Other DNA sequences in this specimen translate into the identical CDR3. J is TRBJ1-5 and V is TRBV19; D unclear. The germline V gene has CDR1 LNHDA and CDR2 SQIVND (reference sequence). The CDR3 is 12 residues long. The V end lost 5 bases, the J end lost 0 bases, and 2 bases lay between the germline ends. The CDR3 protein is CASSYSNQPQHF. CDR3 sequence (DNA): TGTGCCAGTAGTTATAGCAATCAGCCCCAGCATTTT.

This chain uses TRBV5-1 with TRBJ1-6; the D gene is possibly TRBD1 (5 bases). Germline V gives CDR1 SGHRS, CDR2 YFSETQ. The CDR3 has 14 residues. V gave up 4 bases and J gave up 6 bases, with 11 bases separating them. This CDR3 reads CASSKGSGNSPLHF. CDR3 DNA: TGCGCCAGCAGCAAGGGGTCCGGTAATTCACCCCTCCACTTT.

The chain recombines TRBV7-7 with TRBJ2-2; unclear D gene. CDR1 SSHAT and CDR2 FNYEAQ come from the germline V gene (reference sequence). The CDR3 consists of 16 residues. Deletions cut 4 bases from V and 0 bases from J, with 12 bases between. In DNA, the CDR3 is TGTGCCAGCAGCTCGTTACGGAGCTCGAACACCGGGGAGCTGTTTTTT. The encoded protein is CASSSLRSSNTGELFF.

The CDR3 DNA follows: TGTGCCAGCAGCTTACGGGGGGGCGTCACTGAAGCTTTCTTT. Translating it yields CASSLRGGVTEAFF. The rearrangement links TRBV13 to TRBJ1-1; weak D call: TRBD1 (6 bases). The CDR3 totals 14 residues. Germline-derived CDR1 and CDR2 are PRHDT and FYEKMQ (reference sequence). Trimming removed 2 bases at V and 4 bases at J, with 11 bases between.

This clone was picked up many times. The chain combines TRBV11-2 with TRBJ1-1; D ambiguous. V lost 1 base to trimming and J lost 0 bases, with 15 bases between them. The CDR3 is 17 residues long. In germline, CDR1 is SGHAT, CDR2 FQNNGV. The CDR3 is CASSLALLTALNTEAFF. The CDR3 DNA sequence: TGTGCCAGCAGCTTAGCCCTTTTAACAGCTCTGAACACTGAAGCTTTCTTT.

This chain links TRBV15 with TRBJ1-2, with TRBD1 identical over 8 bases. After removal of 3 bases from V and 4 bases from J, the junction contained 7 bases not matched to a gene. Germline V gene data show CDR1 as LNHNV and CDR2 as YYDKDF (reference sequence). The CDR3 sequence is 15 residues long. The CDR3 DNA sequence: TGTGCCACCAGCAGGGCGACAGGGGACACCTATGGCTACACCTTC. This encodes CATSRATGDTYGYTF.

The V call is TRBV7-9, the J call TRBJ2-7; D is possibly TRBD2 (6 bases). The length of the CDR3 is 14 residues. Trimming pared 4 bases from V and 3 bases from J, leaving 13 bases between. In germline, CDR1 is SEHNR, CDR2 FQNEAQ (reference sequence). Here the CDR3 reads CASSSDYGIYEQYF. In DNA form, the CDR3 reads TGTGCCAGCAGCTCGGACTATGGAATCTACGAGCAGTACTTC. Combining the CDR3 with reference TRBV7-9 and TRBJ2-7 gives the whole variable domain DTGVSQNPRHKITKRGQNVTFRCDPISEHNRLYWYRQTLGQGPEFLTYFQNEAQLEKSRLLSDRFSAERPKGSFSTLEIQRTEQGDSAMYLCASSSDYGIYEQYFGPGTRLTVT.

The CDR3 sequence is CASHRDIDTGELFF. CDR3 bases: TGTGCCAGCCACCGGGACATTGACACCGGGGAGCTGTTTTTT. The chain links TRBV2 to TRBJ2-2; a weak D match, TRBD1 (6 bases). Germline assignment: CDR1 SNHLY and CDR2 FYNNEI. The germline V and J ends were trimmed by 8 bases and 3 bases, with 13 bases remaining between them. This CDR3 region has 14 residues.

Comment on this clone: Other DNA sequences in the sample encode the same CDR3. This chain joins TRBV7-9 and TRBJ1-1; D is unresolved. Germline V CDR1 and CDR2: SEHNR, FQNEAQ (reference sequence). CDR3 length: 15 residues. V lost 0 bases and J 4 bases, leaving 12 bases between the germline ends. The CDR3 sequence is CASSLALGEGTEAFF. The DNA of the CDR3 is TGTGCCAGCAGCTTAGCCCTCGGGGAGGGCACTGAAGCTTTCTTT. The complete variable domain, with remaining parts taken from reference TRBV7-9 and TRBJ1-1, reads DTGVSQNPRHKITKRGQNVTFRCDPISEHNRLYWYRQTLGQGPEFLTYFQNEAQLEKSRLLSDRFSAERPKGSFSTLEIQRTEQGDSAMYLCASSLALGEGTEAFFGQGTRLTVV.

This chain links TRBV28 with TRBJ1-1, with 7 positions matching TRBD1. The CDR3 is 14 amino acids. V lost 5 bases and J lost 0; bases outside the gene matches: 3. Germline CDR1 reads MDHEN; CDR2 reads SYDVKM. The CDR3 DNA reads as TGTGCCAGCAGTAAGACAGGGATGAACACTGAAGCTTTCTTT. Translation: CASSKTGMNTEAFF.

The chain employs TRBV4-2 and TRBJ2-1; D is possibly TRBD2 (5 bases). This CDR3 has 15 amino acids. Germline V gives CDR1 LGHNA, CDR2 YNFKEQ. The V end lost 3 bases, the J end lost 5 bases, and 14 bases lay between the germline ends. The CDR3 loop reads CASSHRREVNNEQFF. DNA of the CDR3: TGTGCCAGCAGCCATCGCCGGGAAGTAAACAATGAGCAGTTCTTC.

The count of this clone is one. The V call is TRBV5-4, the J call TRBJ1-2; 7 positions match TRBD1. Trimming cost V 1 base and J 4 bases; bases outside gene matches: 4. The CDR3 runs to 14 residues. CDR1 and CDR2 (germline): SGHNT, YYREEE (reference sequence). The CDR3 DNA sequence: TGTGCCAGCAGCTTGAGAGGGACAGCCTATGGCTACACCTTC. It is translated as CASSLRGTAYGYTF.

The V gene is TRBV15, the J gene TRBJ2-1; D unclear. Germline V lookup: CDR1 LNHNV, CDR2 YYDKDF (reference sequence). The CDR3 is made up of 15 amino acids. V lost 5 bases to trimming and J lost 0 bases, with 11 bases between them. CDR3 amino acids: CATSFGGRSYNEQFF. In nucleotides, the CDR3 is TGTGCCACCAGCTTCGGCGGTCGCTCCTACAATGAGCAGTTCTTC.

The sample holds one count of this clone. This chain connects TRBV7-7 to TRBJ2-1; a weak D match, TRBD1 (6 bases). Trimming took 5 bases from V and 8 from J, leaving 22 bases between them. This CDR3 contains 16 residues. Germline V gives CDR1 SSHAT, CDR2 FNYEAQ (reference sequence). The CDR3 sequence: CASSPSTGASTYEQFF. In DNA form, the CDR3 reads TGTGCCAGCAGCCCGTCGACAGGAGCGTCGACTTATGAGCAGTTCTTC.

This chain joins TRBV5-1 and TRBJ2-3, with TRBD1 matching 9 bases. Looked up from germline, CDR1 is SGHRS and CDR2 is YFSETQ. V was pared by 5 bases and J by 2 bases, with 6 bases of the junction left unmatched. CDR3 length: 15 amino acids. The CDR3 sequence is CASRSGTGSTDTQYF. As DNA, the CDR3 is TGCGCCAGCAGGTCCGGGACAGGGTCCACAGATACGCAGTATTTT.